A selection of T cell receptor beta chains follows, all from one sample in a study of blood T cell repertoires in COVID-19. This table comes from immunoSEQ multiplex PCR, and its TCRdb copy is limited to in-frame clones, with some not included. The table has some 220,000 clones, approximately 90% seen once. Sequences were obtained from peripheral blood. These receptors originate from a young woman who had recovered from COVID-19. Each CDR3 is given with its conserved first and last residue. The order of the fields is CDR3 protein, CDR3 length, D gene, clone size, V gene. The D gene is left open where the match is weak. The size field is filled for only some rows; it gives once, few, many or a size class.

CASSLQGYGYTF	12	NA	NA	TRBV11-2
CASSESPSVAGEQYF	15	NA	NA	TRBV2
CASARGDRTGELFF	14	NA	NA	TRBV9
CASSLPGLAGEKQYF	15	TRBD2	NA	TRBV5-1
CSVARGQGQPQHF	13	TRBD1	large	TRBV29-1
CARSLELAGVYEQYF	15	TRBD2	NA	TRBV5-3
CASSYFLNTEAFF	13	NA	NA	TRBV6-2/TRBV6-3
CASSPTSMVSGANVLTF	17	NA	NA	TRBV18
CAISEGVGRTIDTQYF	16	NA	NA	TRBV10-3
CASSFSVQEWALFF	14	NA	NA	TRBV27
CASSGAGSEAFF	12	NA	NA	TRBV7-9
CASSIRSGVSYNEQFF	16	NA	NA	TRBV19
CASSEGHKEYNEQFF	15	NA	NA	TRBV6-4
CASSEIPIANTEAFF	15	NA	NA	TRBV2
CATSREATGGYETQYF	16	TRBD1	NA	TRBV15
CASSDSYRGLRETQYF	16	TRBD1	NA	TRBV25-1
CAWRGDRGTHNYGYTF	16	TRBD1	NA	TRBV30
CASSQQGSTEAFF	13	NA	NA	TRBV9
CASSVGGQARETQYF	15	TRBD1	NA	TRBV11-3
CSSQDGDTDTQYF	13	NA	NA	TRBV29-1
CASSEVAGYNEQFF	14	NA	NA	TRBV6-1
CASGGVREATYEQYF	15	TRBD2	NA	TRBV19
CASSTGLAPSTYEQYF	16	TRBD2	NA	TRBV7-9
CAISDVGTVNSPLHF	15	TRBD1	NA	TRBV10-3
CATSRDASTPYEQYF	15	NA	NA	TRBV15
CASSLDSPSSYEQYF	15	NA	NA	TRBV5-5
CASSFGQEDEKLFF	14	TRBD1	NA	TRBV5-1
CASDGGRVRSTDTQYF	16	NA	NA	TRBV2
CASSIKGGLAGSYEQYF	17	TRBD2	NA	TRBV19
CATSRLSGINNEQFF	15	TRBD2	NA	TRBV15
CASSLVPGSNQPQHF	15	NA	once	TRBV5-1
CASSLDRGLHF	11	TRBD1	NA	TRBV7-2
CASSLALNTEAFF	13	NA	NA	TRBV7-8
CASSTGTSGMSEQYF	15	TRBD2	once	TRBV19
CASSEFGGDETQYF	14	NA	NA	TRBV25-1
CASRRSGPSTDTQYF	15	TRBD2	NA	TRBV5-4
CASSIIFLTSGNQPQHF	17	NA	NA	TRBV19
CASSQDIAGGSTDTQYF	17	TRBD2	NA	TRBV4-2
CASSQEDRVDSPLHF	15	TRBD1	NA	TRBV3-1/TRBV3-2
CASSPLAGVGSEQFF	15	TRBD2	NA	TRBV5-1
CASSGGTGVNEQFF	14	TRBD1	NA	TRBV2
CASSHFRVSSYNEQFF	16	NA	NA	TRBV28
CASSLRQAYEQYF	13	NA	NA	TRBV28
CASSLVLGYNEQFF	14	NA	NA	TRBV13
CASSLNREMTEAFF	14	NA	NA	TRBV7-3
CASSQSYTGGGNTIYF	16	TRBD1	NA	TRBV4-1
CASSLDRVSYGYTF	14	NA	NA	TRBV7-9
CASSFQGVNSPLHF	14	TRBD1	NA	TRBV9
CASSPSLLFADTQYF	15	NA	NA	TRBV14
CAISERQGTDTIYF	14	TRBD1	NA	TRBV10-3